The 2 T cell receptor beta chains reported below all come from one sample, sequenced in a study of cytomegalovirus exposure and HLA in healthy donors. Primers: 60 Vbeta forward and 13 Jbeta reverse. Data came from immunoSEQ multiplex PCR; TCRdb stores just in-frame clones and leaves some out. Recorded for this sample: roughly 120,000 clones. Sequencing used PBMCs. These receptors were obtained from a man aged 35 to 55 in good health and CMV-seropositive.

This rearrangement joins TRBV7-3 to TRBJ2-2; D is possibly TRBD2 (6 bases). Germline V CDR1 and CDR2: SGHTA, FQGTGA. V lost 4 bases, J lost 7 bases, and 16 bases lay in between. This CDR3 contains 15 residues. The CDR3 loop is CASSSYGGALGELFF. Here the CDR3 DNA reads TGTGCCAGCAGCTCGTACGGCGGGGCCCTCGGGGAGCTGTTTTTT.

The chain links TRBV28 to TRBJ1-1, with D maybe TRBD1 (5 bases). The V end was cut by 3 bases, the J end by 3 bases, with 11 bases between. Germline-derived CDR1 and CDR2 are MDHEN and SYDVKM. This CDR3 is built from 14 residues. For the CDR3, the DNA is TGTGCCAGCAGTTTGATCGGAGGGGACACTGAAGCTTTCTTT. It specifies CASSLIGGDTEAFF.